The sequence of this T cell receptor beta chain was determined in a study of tumour-infiltrating T cells in Burkitt lymphoma. The wider study: The Burkitt lymphoma cohort spanned all epidemiological subtypes. Productive clonality predicted overall and progression-free survival.

Note on this clone: Its antigen is currently unknown.

The assay was immunoSEQ multiplex PCR, and TCRdb's table has in-frame clones only and misses some. The table shows 3,500 or so clones, with roughly 13% occurring only once. Germline values: CDR1 MNHEY, CDR2 SVGAGI. Trimming pared 6 bases from V and 7 bases from J, leaving 12 bases between. The CDR3 sequence is 12 residues long. General study points: Several public clonotypes were shared across many Burkitt lymphoma patients.

Sequencing was done on a sample of tumor tissue. The receptor's source is a human donor with Burkitt lymphoma. V is TRBV6-5 and J is TRBJ1-1, with D possibly being TRBD1 (6 bases). CDR3 nucleotide sequence: TGTGCCAGCAGCAACAGGGCCCGTGAAGCTTTCTTT. Protein product: CASSNRAREAFF.